This T cell receptor (beta chain) derives from a study of early T cells in non-severe SARS-CoV-2 infection. Overall study context: Sequencing of bulk RNA from unsorted whole blood was done, without chain pairing.

Germline assignment: CDR1 GTSNPN and CDR2 SVGIG (reference sequence). V dropped 0 bases and J dropped 8 bases, with 13 bases sitting between them. This CDR3 comprises 13 residues. Individual cDNA molecules carried attached unique molecular identifiers. TCRdb redid the calling of the 5' RACE reads with MiXCR, one entry per CDR3 protein. The sample has tens of thousands of distinct CDR3 sequences; 12% are singletons. In the case of this clonotype: Its antigen is as yet unknown. A much larger clone differs from this one at a single base, so this may be a read error.

Findings of the study overall: CD4 and private specificities were missed by VDJdb matching, which favored anti-spike CD8 responses.

This chain joins TRBV30 and TRBJ1-1; no firm D call. This clonotype originated in an adult who was a healthcare worker with PCR-confirmed SARS-CoV-2 infection or an uninfected control (not recorded which). Source material: whole blood. Here the CDR3 DNA reads TGTGCCTGGAGTGTACCGGCCCGGAAGGAAGCTTTCTTT. This codes for CAWSVPARKEAFF. The complete variable domain, with remaining parts taken from reference TRBV30 and TRBJ1-1, reads SQTIHQWPATLVQPVGSPLSLECTVEGTSNPNLYWYRQAAGRGLQLLFYSVGIGQISSEVPQNLSASRPQDRQFILSSKKLLLSDSGFYLCAWSVPARKEAFFGQGTRLTVV.